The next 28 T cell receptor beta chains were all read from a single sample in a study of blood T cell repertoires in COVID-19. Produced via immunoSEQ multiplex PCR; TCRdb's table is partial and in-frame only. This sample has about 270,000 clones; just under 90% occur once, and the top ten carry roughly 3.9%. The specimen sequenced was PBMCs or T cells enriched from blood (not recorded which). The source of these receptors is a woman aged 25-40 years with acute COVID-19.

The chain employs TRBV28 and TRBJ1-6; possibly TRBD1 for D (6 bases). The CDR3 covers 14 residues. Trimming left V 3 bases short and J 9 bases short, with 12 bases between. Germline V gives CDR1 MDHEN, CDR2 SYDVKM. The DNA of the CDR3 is TGTGCCAGCAGTTTTCAGACAGGAGGTTCACCCCTCCACTTT. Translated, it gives CASSFQTGGSPLHF.

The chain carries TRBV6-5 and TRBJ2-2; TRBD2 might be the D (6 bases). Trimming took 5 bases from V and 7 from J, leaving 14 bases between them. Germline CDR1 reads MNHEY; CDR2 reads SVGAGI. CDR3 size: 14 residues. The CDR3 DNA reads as TGTGCCAGCAGTCGTTCAGGGACTTTCGGGGAGCTGTTTTTT. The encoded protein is CASSRSGTFGELFF.

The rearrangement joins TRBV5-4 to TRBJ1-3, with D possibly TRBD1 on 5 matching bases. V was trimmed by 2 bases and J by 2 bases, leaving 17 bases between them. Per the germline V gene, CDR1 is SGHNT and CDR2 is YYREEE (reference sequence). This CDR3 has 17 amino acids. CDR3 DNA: TGTGCCAGCAGCTTACAATCAGGGTTTACAGCTGGAAACACCATATATTTT. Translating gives CASSLQSGFTAGNTIYF.

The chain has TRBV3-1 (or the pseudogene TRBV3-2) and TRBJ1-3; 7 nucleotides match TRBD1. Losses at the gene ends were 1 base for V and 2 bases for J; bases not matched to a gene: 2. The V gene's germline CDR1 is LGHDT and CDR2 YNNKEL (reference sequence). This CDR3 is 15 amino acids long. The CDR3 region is CASSQVQGAGNTIYF. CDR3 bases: TGTGCCAGCAGCCAAGTCCAGGGGGCTGGAAACACCATATATTTT.

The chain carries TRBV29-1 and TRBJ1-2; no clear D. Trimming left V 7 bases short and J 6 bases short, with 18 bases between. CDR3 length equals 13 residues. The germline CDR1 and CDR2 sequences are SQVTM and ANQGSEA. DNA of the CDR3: TGCAGCGGCGTCACGGGGTCGGATCATGGCTACACCTTC. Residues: CSGVTGSDHGYTF.

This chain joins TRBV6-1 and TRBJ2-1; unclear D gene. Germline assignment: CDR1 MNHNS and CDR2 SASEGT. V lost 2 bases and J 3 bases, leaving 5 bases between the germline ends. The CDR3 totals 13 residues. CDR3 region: CASSEPSYNEQFF. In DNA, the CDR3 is TGTGCCAGCAGTGAACCTAGCTACAATGAGCAGTTCTTC.

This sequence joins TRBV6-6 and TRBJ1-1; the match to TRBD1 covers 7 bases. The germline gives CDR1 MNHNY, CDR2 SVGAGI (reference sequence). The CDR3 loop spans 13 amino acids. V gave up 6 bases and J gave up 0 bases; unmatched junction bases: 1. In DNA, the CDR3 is TGTGCCAGCAGGAGGGGGCTGAACACTGAAGCTTTCTTT. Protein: CASRRGLNTEAFF.

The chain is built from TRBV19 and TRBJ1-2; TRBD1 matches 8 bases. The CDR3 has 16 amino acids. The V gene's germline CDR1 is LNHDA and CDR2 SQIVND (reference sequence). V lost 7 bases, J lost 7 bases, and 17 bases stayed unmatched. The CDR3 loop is CASNPTTGVSLSGYTF. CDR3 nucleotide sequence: TGTGCCAGTAATCCCACGACAGGGGTTTCGCTATCTGGCTACACCTTC.

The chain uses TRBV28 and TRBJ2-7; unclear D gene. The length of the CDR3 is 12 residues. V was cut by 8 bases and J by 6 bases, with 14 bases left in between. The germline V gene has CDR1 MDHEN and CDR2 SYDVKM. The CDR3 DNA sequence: TGTGCCAGCCTGGCCTTTACGGGCGAGCAGTACTTC. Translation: CASLAFTGEQYF. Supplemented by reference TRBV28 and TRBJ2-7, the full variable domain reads DVKVTQSSRYLVKRTGEKVFLECVQDMDHENMFWYRQDPGLGLRLIYFSYDVKMKEKGDIPEGYSVSREKKERFSLILESASTNQTSMYLCASLAFTGEQYFGPGTRLTVT.

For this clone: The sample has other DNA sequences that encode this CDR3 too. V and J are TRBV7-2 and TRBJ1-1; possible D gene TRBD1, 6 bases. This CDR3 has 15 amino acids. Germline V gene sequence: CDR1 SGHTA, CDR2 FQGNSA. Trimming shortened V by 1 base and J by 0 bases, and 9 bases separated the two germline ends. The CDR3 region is CASSLGGQLNTEAFF. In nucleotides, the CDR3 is TGTGCCAGCAGCTTAGGGGGGCAGTTGAACACTGAAGCTTTCTTT.

In nucleotides, the CDR3 is TGTGCCAGCTCAGCTTGGAGTGGTAACCATCAGCCCCAGCATTTT. Translated: CASSAWSGNHQPQHF. The V gene is TRBV5-6, the J gene TRBJ1-5; D unclear. Germline V CDR1 and CDR2: SGHDT, YYEEEE. The CDR3 is 15 residues long. V lost 7 bases to trimming and J lost 5 bases, with 19 bases between them.

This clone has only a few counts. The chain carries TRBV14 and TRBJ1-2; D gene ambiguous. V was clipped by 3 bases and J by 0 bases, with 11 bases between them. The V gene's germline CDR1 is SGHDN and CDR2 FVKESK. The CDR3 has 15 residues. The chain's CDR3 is CASSHFLGANYGYTF. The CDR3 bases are TGTGCCAGCAGCCATTTTCTGGGAGCTAACTATGGCTACACCTTC.

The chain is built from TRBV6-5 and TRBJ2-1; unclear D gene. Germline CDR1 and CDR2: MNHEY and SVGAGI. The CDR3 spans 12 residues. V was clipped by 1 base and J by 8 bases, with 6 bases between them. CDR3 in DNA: TGTGCCAGCAGTTACTTCCCAGATGAGCAGTTCTTC. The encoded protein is CASSYFPDEQFF.

The DNA of the CDR3 is TGTGCCAGCAGACCCCAACAGGCGAACACCGGGGAGCTGTTTTTT. This translates into CASRPQQANTGELFF. The chain joins TRBV27 to TRBJ2-2; TRBD1 is a possible D gene (5 bases). The germline gives CDR1 MNHEY, CDR2 SMNVEV (reference sequence). The CDR3 is 15 amino acids. Trimming stripped 6 bases from V and 0 bases from J, with 11 bases between.

The CDR3 region is CASSVGGLAGTPRGNEQFF. For the CDR3, the DNA is TGTGCCAGCAGCGTAGGGGGACTAGCGGGTACCCCGAGGGGCAATGAGCAGTTCTTC. This chain links TRBV9 with TRBJ2-1, with TRBD2 matching 12 bases. The CDR3 is 19 residues long. Germline V gives CDR1 SGDLS, CDR2 YYNGEE. The V segment lost 0 bases and the J segment 6 bases; nucleotides outside the gene matches: 13.

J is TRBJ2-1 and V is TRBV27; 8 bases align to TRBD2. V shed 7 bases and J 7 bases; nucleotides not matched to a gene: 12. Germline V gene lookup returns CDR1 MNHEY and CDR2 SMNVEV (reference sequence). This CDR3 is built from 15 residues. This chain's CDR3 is CASTTESGSVNEQFF. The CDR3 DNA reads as TGTGCCAGCACGACCGAAAGCGGGAGTGTGAATGAGCAGTTCTTC.

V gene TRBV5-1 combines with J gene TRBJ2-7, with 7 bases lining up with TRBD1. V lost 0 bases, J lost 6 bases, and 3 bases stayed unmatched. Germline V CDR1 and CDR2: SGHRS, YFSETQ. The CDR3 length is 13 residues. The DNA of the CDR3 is TGCGCCAGCAGCTTGGACAGGGGTTCCGAGCAGTACTTC. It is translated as CASSLDRGSEQYF.

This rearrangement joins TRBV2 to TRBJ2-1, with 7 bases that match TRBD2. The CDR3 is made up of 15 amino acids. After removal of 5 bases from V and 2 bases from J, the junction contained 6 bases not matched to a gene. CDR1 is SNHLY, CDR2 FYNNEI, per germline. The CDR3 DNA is TGTGCCAGCAGTTACCTAGCGGTCACCTACAATGAGCAGTTCTTC. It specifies CASSYLAVTYNEQFF.

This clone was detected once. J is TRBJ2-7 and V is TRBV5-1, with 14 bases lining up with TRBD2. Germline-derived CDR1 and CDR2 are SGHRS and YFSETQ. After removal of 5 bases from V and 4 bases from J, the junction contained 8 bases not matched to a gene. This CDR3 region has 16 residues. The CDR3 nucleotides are TGCGCCAGCAGTCGAGGGACTAGCGGGAGTTTATACGAGCAGTACTTC. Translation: CASSRGTSGSLYEQYF.

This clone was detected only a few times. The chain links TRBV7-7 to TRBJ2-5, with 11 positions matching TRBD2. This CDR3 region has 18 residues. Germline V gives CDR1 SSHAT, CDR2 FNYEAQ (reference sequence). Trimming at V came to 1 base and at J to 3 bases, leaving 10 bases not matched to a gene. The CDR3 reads CASSLGWGALAGEETQYF. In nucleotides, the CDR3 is TGTGCCAGCAGCTTAGGATGGGGGGCACTAGCGGGGGAAGAGACCCAGTACTTC.

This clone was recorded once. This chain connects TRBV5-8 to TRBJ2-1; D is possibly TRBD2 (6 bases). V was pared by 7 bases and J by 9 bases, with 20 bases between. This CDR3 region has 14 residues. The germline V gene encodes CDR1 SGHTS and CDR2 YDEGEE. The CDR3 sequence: CASPRLEVFGEQFF. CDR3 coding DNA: TGTGCCAGCCCTAGACTAGAAGTTTTCGGTGAGCAGTTCTTC.

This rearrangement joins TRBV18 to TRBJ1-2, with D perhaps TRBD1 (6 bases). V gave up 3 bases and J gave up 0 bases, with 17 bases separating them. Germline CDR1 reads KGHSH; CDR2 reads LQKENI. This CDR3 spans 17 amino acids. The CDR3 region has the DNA TGTGCCAGCTCACCCGCGACAGGCTTCCCAGCTAACTATGGCTACACCTTC. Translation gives CASSPATGFPANYGYTF.

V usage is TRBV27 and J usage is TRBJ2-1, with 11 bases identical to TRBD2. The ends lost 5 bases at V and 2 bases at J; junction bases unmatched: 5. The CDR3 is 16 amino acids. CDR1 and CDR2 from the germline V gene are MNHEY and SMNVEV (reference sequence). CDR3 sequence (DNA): TGTGCCAGCAGTCCCGGGACTAGCGGCACCTACAATGAGCAGTTCTTC. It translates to CASSPGTSGTYNEQFF.

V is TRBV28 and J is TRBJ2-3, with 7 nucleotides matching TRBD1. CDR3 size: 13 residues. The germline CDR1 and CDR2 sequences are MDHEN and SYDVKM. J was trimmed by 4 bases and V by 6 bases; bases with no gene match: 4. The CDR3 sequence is CASRETGSDTQYF. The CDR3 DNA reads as TGTGCCAGCAGAGAGACAGGGTCAGATACGCAGTATTTT.

CDR3 protein: CASSQGGWGGAQPQHF. CDR3 nucleotide sequence: TGCGCCAGCAGCCAAGGGGGGTGGGGGGGGGCTCAGCCCCAGCATTTT. V is TRBV4-1 and J is TRBJ1-5; D is perhaps TRBD1 (6 bases). Looked up from germline, CDR1 is MGHRA and CDR2 is YSYEKL. V lost 1 base and J 6 bases, leaving 16 bases between the germline ends. The CDR3 sequence is 16 residues long.

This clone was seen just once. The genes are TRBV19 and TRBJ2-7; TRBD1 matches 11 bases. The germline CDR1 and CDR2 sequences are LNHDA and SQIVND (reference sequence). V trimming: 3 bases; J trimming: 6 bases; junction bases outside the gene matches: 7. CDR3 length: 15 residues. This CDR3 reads CASSMRTGGSFEQYF. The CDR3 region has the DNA TGTGCCAGTAGTATGCGGACAGGGGGCTCGTTCGAGCAGTACTTC.

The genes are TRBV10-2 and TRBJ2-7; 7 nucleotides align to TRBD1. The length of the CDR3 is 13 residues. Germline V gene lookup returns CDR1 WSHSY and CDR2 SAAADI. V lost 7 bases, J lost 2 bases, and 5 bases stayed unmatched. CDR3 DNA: TGCGCCAGCACCCGGGGACAGACCTACGAGCAGTACTTC. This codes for CASTRGQTYEQYF.

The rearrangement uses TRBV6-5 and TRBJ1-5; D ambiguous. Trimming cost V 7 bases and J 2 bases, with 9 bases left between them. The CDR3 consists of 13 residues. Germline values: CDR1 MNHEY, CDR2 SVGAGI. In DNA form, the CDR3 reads TGTGCCAGCACGGGGAAGGGCAATCAGCCCCAGCATTTT. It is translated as CASTGKGNQPQHF.